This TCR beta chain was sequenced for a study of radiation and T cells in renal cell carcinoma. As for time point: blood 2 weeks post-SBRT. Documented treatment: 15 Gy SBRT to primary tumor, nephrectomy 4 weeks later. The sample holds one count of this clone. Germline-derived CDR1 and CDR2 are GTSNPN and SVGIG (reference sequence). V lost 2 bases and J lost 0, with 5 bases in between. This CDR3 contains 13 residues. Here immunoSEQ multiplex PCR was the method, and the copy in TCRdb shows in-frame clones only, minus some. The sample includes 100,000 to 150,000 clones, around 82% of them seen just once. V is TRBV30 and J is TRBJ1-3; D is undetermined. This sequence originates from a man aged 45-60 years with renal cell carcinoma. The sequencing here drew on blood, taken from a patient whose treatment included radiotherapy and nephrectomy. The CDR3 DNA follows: TGTGCCTGGAGTTTCGTCTCTGGAAACACCATATATTTT. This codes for CAWSFVSGNTIYF. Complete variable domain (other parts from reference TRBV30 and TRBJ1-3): SQTIHQWPATLVQPVGSPLSLECTVEGTSNPNLYWYRQAAGRGLQLLFYSVGIGQISSEVPQNLSASRPQDRQFILSSKKLLLSDSGFYLCAWSFVSGNTIYFGEGSWLTVV.